These T cell receptor beta chains were read from a single sample in a study of cytomegalovirus exposure and HLA in healthy donors. The data were produced by immunoSEQ multiplex PCR, yet TCRdb's version contains in-frame clones alone and is incomplete. The data show about 130,000 clones, with around 86% seen just once and about 0.63% held by the top ten. The source material was PBMCs. These receptors all come from a man aged 18 to 29 in good health and CMV-seronegative. Each CDR3 is given with its conserved first and last residue. D genes are given only for firm matches. Size is omitted from some rows. Given values are once, few, many or a class for expanded clones.

>TRBV2|-|TRBJ1-4|few
CASNRGSTNEKLFF
TGTGCCAGCAACCGAGGCTCAACTAATGAAAAACTGTTTTTT
>TRBV19|-|TRBJ2-6|-
CASSTTGSGANVLTF
TGTGCCAGTAGTACCACAGGATCTGGGGCCAACGTCCTGACTTTC
>TRBV5-1|-|TRBJ2-3|-
CASSLFADTQYF
TGCGCCAGCAGCTTGTTCGCAGATACGCAGTATTTT
>TRBV6-6|-|TRBJ2-7|-
CASSSRQASSYEQYF
TGTGCCAGCAGTTCCAGGCAGGCAAGCTCCTACGAGCAGTACTTC
>TRBV25-1|TRBD1|TRBJ2-2|-
CASQDRAFGELFF
TGTGCCAGCCAGGACAGGGCATTTGGGGAGCTGTTTTTT
>TRBV28|TRBD2|TRBJ2-1|-
CASGRLAGLHNEQFF
TGTGCCAGCGGTCGCTTAGCGGGCCTCCACAATGAGCAGTTCTTC
>TRBV9|-|TRBJ2-7|few
CASSERGLHDSYEQYF
TGTGCCAGCAGCGAGAGGGGACTCCATGACTCCTACGAGCAGTACTTC
>TRBV6-5|-|TRBJ2-6|-
CASRLLSSGANVLTF
TGTGCCAGCAGGCTTCTCAGCTCTGGGGCCAACGTCCTGACTTTC
>TRBV4-1|-|TRBJ1-2|-
CASSHASGRGTGLDYTF
TGCGCCAGCAGCCACGCCTCGGGCCGGGGGACGGGGTTGGACTACACCTTC
>TRBV7-4|-|TRBJ1-1|-
CASSIGQFGNTEAFF
TGTGCCAGCAGCATCGGACAGTTCGGGAACACTGAAGCTTTCTTT
>TRBV9|TRBD1|TRBJ1-2|once
CASSDPGQGDNNYGYTF
TGTGCCAGCAGCGACCCGGGACAGGGGGATAATAACTATGGCTACACCTTC
>TRBV4-3|TRBD1|TRBJ2-7|once
CASSPGTGVAYEQYF
TGCGCCAGCAGCCCAGGGACAGGGGTCGCCTACGAGCAGTACTTC
>TRBV7-6|-|TRBJ2-7|-
CASSLAAAEGSYEQYF
TGTGCCAGCAGCTTAGCAGCCGCAGAGGGCTCGTACGAGCAGTACTTC
>TRBV7-7|TRBD2|TRBJ2-1|-
CASSSGTTDPRDEQFF
TGTGCCAGCAGTTCGGGGACTACGGATCCACGGGATGAGCAGTTCTTC
>TRBV5-8|-|TRBJ1-1|-
CASSFSGLSTEAFF
TGTGCCAGCAGCTTTTCAGGGCTTAGCACTGAAGCTTTCTTT
>TRBV7-9|-|TRBJ2-6|-
CASSRFLTGANVLTF
TGTGCCAGCAGCCGGTTCTTAACTGGGGCCAACGTCCTGACTTTC
>TRBV27|-|TRBJ2-3|-
CASMLLDTDTQYF
TGTGCCAGCATGCTCTTAGACACAGATACGCAGTATTTT
>TRBV6-6|-|TRBJ1-5|-
CASGGQPQHF
TGTGCCAGCGGGGGCCAGCCCCAGCATTTT
>TRBV29-1|TRBD1|TRBJ2-7|-
CSVRQGSYEQYF
TGCAGCGTTCGACAGGGCTCCTACGAGCAGTACTTC
>TRBV11-3|-|TRBJ2-2|once
CASSHRRGNTGELFF
TGTGCCAGCAGCCACCGCAGAGGGAACACCGGGGAGCTGTTTTTT
>TRBV2|-|TRBJ1-1|once
CASEGGTSGGAEAFF
TGTGCCTCAGAGGGGGGGACATCCGGAGGCGCTGAAGCTTTCTTT
>TRBV27|-|TRBJ1-2|-
CASSFAPGLYELYGYTF
TGTGCCAGCAGTTTCGCTCCGGGACTCTACGAGCTATATGGCTACACCTTC
>TRBV5-1|-|TRBJ2-3|few
CASRQPGSTDTQYF
TGCGCCAGCAGACAACCAGGTAGCACAGATACGCAGTATTTT
>TRBV4-3|-|TRBJ2-7|-
CASSQDEARTYEQYF
TGCGCCAGCAGCCAAGATGAGGCAAGAACTTACGAGCAGTACTTC
>TRBV29-1|TRBD2|TRBJ2-7|-
CSVEDRGVDGRHEQYF
TGCAGCGTTGAAGATCGGGGGGTTGATGGACGACACGAGCAGTACTTC
>TRBV5-1|TRBD1|TRBJ2-5|-
CASSLPGGPQETQYF
TGCGCCAGCAGCTTACCAGGGGGCCCCCAGGAGACCCAGTACTTC
>TRBV7-2|-|TRBJ2-3|-
CASSLGGYSTDTQYF
TGTGCCAGCAGCTTAGGCGGATATAGCACAGATACGCAGTATTTT
>TRBV4-1|-|TRBJ1-1|-
CASSQTRNTEAFF
TGCGCCAGCAGCCAAACGAGGAACACTGAAGCTTTCTTT
>TRBV27|-|TRBJ1-2|-
CASSLAVNYGYTF
TGTGCCAGCAGTTTAGCAGTAAACTATGGCTACACCTTC
>TRBV10-3|TRBD2|TRBJ2-3|-
CAIRGTSGGSTDTQYF
TGTGCCATCAGGGGGACTAGCGGGGGTTCCACAGATACGCAGTATTTT
>TRBV2|-|TRBJ1-2|-
CADTRTDSSSYGYTF
TGTGCCGATACCCGGACGGACAGTTCCTCTTATGGCTACACCTTC
>TRBV7-3|-|TRBJ1-1|-
CASSMGRGTEAFF
TGTGCCAGCAGCATGGGCCGGGGGACTGAAGCTTTCTTT
>TRBV4-3|-|TRBJ1-1|-
CASSQEGENAWSTEAFF
TGCGCCAGCAGCCAAGAAGGAGAGAACGCGTGGAGCACTGAAGCTTTCTTT
>TRBV6-5|-|TRBJ1-4|once
CASSYSIPGHNEKLFF
TGTGCCAGCAGTTACTCAATCCCTGGGCACAATGAAAAACTGTTTTTT
>TRBV25-1|-|TRBJ2-1|-
CASSESLVESNEQFF
TGTGCCAGCAGTGAATCACTGGTAGAGAGCAATGAGCAGTTCTTC
>TRBV7-9|TRBD1|TRBJ1-1|-
CASSLLGGAQGGITEAFF
TGTGCCAGCAGCTTATTAGGAGGGGCCCAGGGGGGCATCACTGAAGCTTTCTTT
>TRBV19|TRBD2|TRBJ2-7|-
CASSTSAGRVGATYEQYF
TGTGCCAGTAGTACGTCGGCAGGGAGGGTAGGGGCGACCTACGAGCAGTACTTC
>TRBV4-3|TRBD1|TRBJ1-1|-
CASSQLRTGVNTEAFF
TGCGCCAGCAGCCAACTAAGGACAGGGGTGAACACTGAAGCTTTCTTT
>TRBV7-2|TRBD1|TRBJ2-1|-
CASSLGNRGEQFF
TGTGCCAGCAGCTTAGGAAACAGGGGAGAGCAGTTCTTC
>TRBV23-1|-|TRBJ2-5|-
CASSQSGQTQETQYF
TGCGCCAGCAGTCAATCTGGACAGACCCAAGAGACCCAGTACTTC
>TRBV19|TRBD1|TRBJ1-1|-
CASTAGQGSIWSAFF
TGTGCCAGTACTGCGGGACAGGGTAGCATATGGTCGGCTTTCTTT
>TRBV30|TRBD1|TRBJ1-2|-
CAWRLDRGGYTF
TGTGCCTGGAGGTTAGACAGGGGTGGCTACACCTTC
>TRBV4-1|-|TRBJ2-5|-
CASSLGAQETQYF
TGCGCCAGCAGTTTGGGAGCACAAGAGACCCAGTACTTC
>TRBV10-3|-|TRBJ2-1|-
CAISDPPGLRSGEQFF
TGTGCCATCAGTGATCCTCCGGGACTCCGATCGGGCGAGCAGTTCTTC
>TRBV30|TRBD1|TRBJ2-1|-
CAWSVGQHNNEQFF
TGTGCCTGGAGTGTGGGACAGCATAACAATGAGCAGTTCTTC
>TRBV6-6|TRBD2|TRBJ2-7|few
CASSPSRLAGDYEQYF
TGTGCCAGCAGCCCTTCCAGACTAGCGGGGGACTACGAGCAGTACTTC